These 25 T cell receptor beta chains were sequenced from one sample in a study of T cells in localized non-small cell lung cancer. Using immunoSEQ multiplex PCR, the repertoire was profiled, and TCRdb retains in-frame clones only, with some absent. Of roughly 19,000 clones in the sample, roughly four fifths were seen once. Sample: peripheral blood, taken before any cancer treatment. These TCRs come from a man between 35 and 75 years old with stage I lung adenocarcinoma.

This rearrangement joins TRBV7-2 to TRBJ1-2; D remains ambiguous. V lost 2 bases and J 1 base, leaving 2 bases between the germline ends. CDR1 and CDR2 (germline): SGHTA, FQGNSA. This CDR3 region has 12 residues. This chain's CDR3 is CASSLNNYGYTF. The CDR3 region has the DNA TGTGCCAGCAGCTTAAATAACTATGGCTACACCTTC.

The CDR3 loop reads CASRRTSGRRETQYF. The DNA for the CDR3 is TGTGCCAGCAGAAGAACTAGCGGGAGGCGGGAGACCCAGTACTTC. The chain uses TRBV6-5 and TRBJ2-5, with 12 bases that match TRBD2. V dropped 6 bases and J dropped 5; count of bases not matched to a gene: 7. This CDR3 spans 15 amino acids. Germline loops: CDR1 MNHEY, CDR2 SVGAGI.

The chain recombines TRBV11-1 with TRBJ2-2; tentative D call: TRBD1 (6 bases). The CDR3 contains 16 residues. Germline V lookup: CDR1 SGHAT, CDR2 FQDESV (reference sequence). Trimming took off 1 base at V and 0 bases at J, with 9 bases between the two ends. The CDR3 region is CASSLEQGANTGELFF. In DNA form, the CDR3 reads TGTGCCAGCAGCTTAGAACAGGGAGCGAACACCGGGGAGCTGTTTTTT.

This clone showed up just once. J is TRBJ2-3 and V is TRBV5-1, with TRBD2 matching 9 bases. The CDR3 is 17 residues long. The germline V gene has CDR1 SGHRS and CDR2 YFSETQ. Trimming cost V 0 bases and J 2 bases; bases outside gene matches: 7. CDR3 region: CASSLVGAGGPTDTQYF. Here the CDR3 DNA reads TGCGCCAGCAGCTTGGTGGGAGCGGGAGGACCCACAGATACGCAGTATTTT. Combining the CDR3 with reference TRBV5-1 and TRBJ2-3 gives the whole variable domain KAGVTQTPRYLIKTRGQQVTLSCSPISGHRSVSWYQQTPGQGLQFLFEYFSETQRNKGNFPGRFSGRQFSNSRSEMNVSTLELGDSALYLCASSLVGAGGPTDTQYFGPGTRLTVL.

The genes are TRBV6-4 and TRBJ2-3; 13 bases match TRBD2. J lost 4 bases, V lost 3 bases, and 1 base had no gene match. This CDR3 comprises 15 residues. Germline V CDR1 and CDR2: MRHNA, SNTAGT. The CDR3 bases are TGTGCCAGCAGTGAACTAGCGGGAGGGGCAGATACGCAGTATTTT. Protein sequence: CASSELAGGADTQYF.

The chain combines TRBV7-9 with TRBJ2-5, with TRBD1 matching over 12 bases. Germline CDR1 SEHNR, CDR2 FQNEAQ (reference sequence). J was trimmed by 5 bases and V by 5 bases; bases with no gene match: 9. The CDR3 covers 16 residues. The CDR3 spells CASSRRDRGPGETQYF. CDR3 sequence (DNA): TGTGCCAGCAGCAGAAGGGACAGGGGGCCGGGGGAGACCCAGTACTTC.

The chain joins TRBV5-1 to TRBJ2-3; D is ambiguous. CDR3 length: 13 amino acids. Looked up from germline, CDR1 is SGHRS and CDR2 is YFSETQ. Trimming shortened V by 4 bases and J by 0 bases, and 6 bases separated the two germline ends. The CDR3 coding sequence is TGCGCCAGCAGCCCCCCTAGCACAGATACGCAGTATTTT. Amino acid sequence: CASSPPSTDTQYF.

Only a few counts were recorded for this clone. This sequence joins TRBV4-1 and TRBJ1-3; D gene ambiguous. The CDR3 runs to 13 residues. From germline, CDR1 is MGHRA and CDR2 YSYEKL. The germline V and J ends were trimmed by 4 bases and 4 bases, with 8 bases remaining between them. CDR3 residues: CASSPSSGNTIYF. DNA of the CDR3: TGCGCCAGCAGCCCCAGCTCCGGAAACACCATATATTTT.

The rearrangement joins TRBV6-5 to TRBJ2-3, with D hard to call. The V gene lost 4 bases and the J gene lost 0 bases, with 5 bases spanning the gap. The germline gives CDR1 MNHEY, CDR2 SVGAGI. The CDR3 extends over 13 amino acids. CDR3 DNA sequence: TGTGCCAGCAGTTGGGATAGCACAGATACGCAGTATTTT. Its protein product is CASSWDSTDTQYF.

The CDR3 DNA sequence: TGCGCCAGCAGTGAAAAGGAGGGGTCGCAGCCCCAGCATTTT. This sequence encodes CASSEKEGSQPQHF. The chain couples TRBV10-1 to TRBJ1-5, with a tentative D call TRBD1 (5 bases). Trimming pared 3 bases from V and 7 bases from J, leaving 13 bases between. The CDR3 contains 14 residues. CDR1 is WNHNN and CDR2 is SYGVQD in the germline V gene (reference sequence).

This rearrangement joins TRBV28 to TRBJ2-7; D is possibly TRBD2 (6 bases). There are 14 residues in the CDR3. Germline V gives CDR1 MDHEN, CDR2 SYDVKM. Trimming left V 7 bases short and J 7 bases short, with 20 bases between. The CDR3: CASTALGSEGEQYF. The DNA for the CDR3 is TGTGCCAGCACAGCTTTGGGGTCGGAGGGGGAGCAGTACTTC.

The chain couples TRBV27 to TRBJ2-7; D perhaps matches TRBD2 (6 bases). This CDR3 has 13 residues. The V end lost 4 bases, the J end lost 1 base, and 8 bases lay between the germline ends. Germline V gives CDR1 MNHEY, CDR2 SMNVEV (reference sequence). The CDR3 here is CASSSGLSYEQYF. CDR3 nucleotides: TGTGCCAGCAGTTCCGGACTATCCTACGAGCAGTACTTC.

This chain uses TRBV4-1 with TRBJ1-1; maybe TRBD1 (6 bases). From germline, CDR1 is MGHRA and CDR2 YSYEKL. V was shortened by 1 base and J by 4 bases, with 16 bases between the two germline ends. CDR3 length equals 16 residues. CDR3 coding DNA: TGCGCCAGCAGCCAAGGTTTACAGGGCTTGTCCACTGAAGCTTTCTTT. Translating it yields CASSQGLQGLSTEAFF.

This chain uses TRBV5-8 with TRBJ2-1; D may be TRBD1 (6 bases). Between the trimmed V and J ends, which lost 0 bases and 2 bases, there was a span of 9 bases. Germline V lookup: CDR1 SGHTS, CDR2 YDEGEE. The CDR3 is 15 residues long. The DNA of the CDR3 is TGTGCCAGCAGCTTGGGGCAGGGGACCTACAATGAGCAGTTCTTC. It yields the protein CASSLGQGTYNEQFF.

This sequence joins TRBV5-8 and TRBJ2-1, with D possibly being TRBD1 (6 bases). Trimming removed 1 base from V and 6 bases from J, with 14 bases in between. The CDR3 runs 15 residues. Germline V gene lookup returns CDR1 SGHTS and CDR2 YDEGEE. In DNA, the CDR3 is TGTGCCAGCAGCTTGATGGGGACATTAGGCAATGAGCAGTTCTTC. Translating gives CASSLMGTLGNEQFF. The full variable domain, completed using reference TRBV5-8 and TRBJ2-1, is EAGVTQSPTHLIKTRGQQATLRCSPISGHTSVYWYQQALGLGLQFLLWYDEGEERNRGNFPPRFSGRQFPNYSSELNVNALELEDSALYLCASSLMGTLGNEQFFGPGTRLTVL.

The V and J genes are TRBV19 and TRBJ2-1, with 9 bases aligning to TRBD1. The V gene's germline CDR1 is LNHDA and CDR2 SQIVND (reference sequence). The CDR3 length is 16 residues. Trimming took 0 bases from V and 8 from J; bases not matched to a gene: 8. Written as DNA, the CDR3 is TGTGCCAGTAGTATAGATTGGGGGACAGGGATGGATGAGCAGTTCTTC. This gives the protein CASSIDWGTGMDEQFF.

The chain has TRBV28 and TRBJ2-1; a possible D gene is TRBD1 (6 bases). The V gene lost 7 bases and the J gene lost 4 bases, with 14 bases spanning the gap. From germline, CDR1 is MDHEN and CDR2 SYDVKM. The CDR3 has 14 amino acids. This CDR3 is CASILRDKYNEQFF. As DNA, the CDR3 is TGTGCCAGCATCCTCCGGGACAAGTACAATGAGCAGTTCTTC.

The chain's CDR3 is CASSESSTEQYGYTF. The CDR3 DNA is TGCGCCAGCAGTGAGTCATCGACAGAACAATATGGCTACACCTTC. The J gene is TRBJ1-2, the V gene TRBV10-2; TRBD1 is a possible D gene (5 bases). The germline CDR1 and CDR2 sequences are WSHSY and SAAADI. This CDR3 contains 15 residues. The V end lost 0 bases, the J end lost 5 bases, and 13 bases lay between the germline ends.

The CDR3 sequence is CASSMGTSGKQETQYF. In DNA form, the CDR3 reads TGCGCCAGCAGCATGGGGACTAGCGGGAAACAAGAGACCCAGTACTTC. This chain connects TRBV5-1 to TRBJ2-5, with 13 bases lining up with TRBD2. With V trimmed by 4 bases and J by 2 bases, 5 bases remained unmatched. Germline V gives CDR1 SGHRS, CDR2 YFSETQ. This CDR3 spans 16 amino acids.

The chain has TRBV19 and TRBJ2-6; tentative D call: TRBD1 (6 bases). V was shortened by 7 bases and J by 2 bases, with 15 bases between the two germline ends. The CDR3 loop spans 16 amino acids. Germline values: CDR1 LNHDA, CDR2 SQIVND (reference sequence). The chain's CDR3 is CASTRAGTPGANVLTF. The DNA for the CDR3 is TGTGCCAGTACTAGGGCAGGGACACCTGGGGCCAACGTCCTGACTTTC.

This chain links TRBV5-6 with TRBJ2-7, with 7 bases fitting TRBD1. With 2 bases clipped from V and 2 bases from J, the junction kept 4 bases outside the gene matches. Germline values: CDR1 SGHDT, CDR2 YYEEEE. CDR3 length equals 14 residues. The CDR3 DNA reads as TGTGCCAGCAGCTTTTCCGGGACAGCCTACGAGCAGTACTTC. Its translation: CASSFSGTAYEQYF. The full variable domain, completed using reference TRBV5-6 and TRBJ2-7, is DAGVTQSPTHLIKTRGQQVTLRCSPKSGHDTVSWYQQALGQGPQFIFQYYEEEERQRGNFPDRFSGHQFPNYSSELNVNALLLGDSALYLCASSFSGTAYEQYFGPGTRLTVT.

The chain combines TRBV7-9 with TRBJ2-1; 10 positions match TRBD2. J lost 4 bases, V lost 5 bases, and 11 bases had no gene match. The CDR3 covers 17 residues. Germline CDR1 is SEHNR and CDR2 is FQNEAQ (reference sequence). CDR3 sequence reads: CASSAQPGTSVYNEQFF. CDR3 in DNA: TGTGCCAGCAGCGCCCAACCTGGGACTAGCGTGTACAATGAGCAGTTCTTC. Variable domain in full (rest from reference TRBV7-9 and TRBJ2-1): DTGVSQNPRHKITKRGQNVTFRCDPISEHNRLYWYRQTLGQGPEFLTYFQNEAQLEKSRLLSDRFSAERPKGSFSTLEIQRTEQGDSAMYLCASSAQPGTSVYNEQFFGPGTRLTVL.

The V and J genes are TRBV5-4 and TRBJ2-3, with TRBD1 matching 10 bases. Germline assignment: CDR1 SGHNT and CDR2 YYREEE (reference sequence). This CDR3 region has 16 residues. The ends lost 4 bases at V and 0 bases at J; junction bases unmatched: 5. CDR3 DNA: TGTGCCAGCAGCCGCAGGACAGGGGGTAGCACAGATACGCAGTATTTT. Translating gives CASSRRTGGSTDTQYF.

CDR3 DNA: TGTGCCAGCAGTGAGTCCCGGGACAGGTTTGGGAACACTGAAGCTTTCTTT. This sequence encodes CASSESRDRFGNTEAFF. This rearrangement joins TRBV6-4 to TRBJ1-1; 8 bases match TRBD1. Germline V gene lookup returns CDR1 MRHNA and CDR2 SNTAGT. The CDR3 consists of 17 residues. The J segment lost 1 base and the V segment lost 3 bases, leaving 10 bases of the junction unmatched.

This clone was recorded a few times. V is TRBV7-2 and J is TRBJ2-7; D perhaps matches TRBD2 (6 bases). In germline, CDR1 is SGHTA, CDR2 FQGNSA. The CDR3 loop spans 15 amino acids. The V end was cut by 6 bases, the J end by 4 bases, with 19 bases between. The CDR3 sequence: CASSFGDGGLYEQYF. The CDR3 bases are TGTGCCAGCAGTTTCGGGGACGGAGGACTATACGAGCAGTACTTC.